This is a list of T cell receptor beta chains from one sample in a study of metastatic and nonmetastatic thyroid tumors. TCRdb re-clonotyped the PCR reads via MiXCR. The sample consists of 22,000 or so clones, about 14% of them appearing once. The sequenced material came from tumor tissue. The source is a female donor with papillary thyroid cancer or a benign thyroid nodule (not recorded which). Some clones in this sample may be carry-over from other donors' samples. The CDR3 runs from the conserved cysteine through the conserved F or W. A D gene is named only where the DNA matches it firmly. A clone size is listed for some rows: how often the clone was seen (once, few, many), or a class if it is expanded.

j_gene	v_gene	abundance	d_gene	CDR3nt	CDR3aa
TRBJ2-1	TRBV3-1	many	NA	TGTGCCAGCAGCCTCCGGCTAGCCAATGAGCAGTTCTTC	CASSLRLANEQFF
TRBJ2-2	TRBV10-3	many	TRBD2	TGTGCCATCAGTGAGTTTGGCGGGGGCACCGGGGAGCTGTTTTTT	CAISEFGGGTGELFF
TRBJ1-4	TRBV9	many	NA	TGTGCCAGCAGCGTAGAGGCGGAAGAAAAACTGTTTTTT	CASSVEAEEKLFF
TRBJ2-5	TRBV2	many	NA	TGTGCCAGCAGTGGACAAGAGACCCAGTACTTC	CASSGQETQYF
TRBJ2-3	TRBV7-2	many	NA	TGTGCCAGCAGCTCGGACTACCTTAGCACAGATACGCAGTATTTT	CASSSDYLSTDTQYF
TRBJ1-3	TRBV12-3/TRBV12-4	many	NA	TGTGCCAGCAGTTTAAGGTCCGGCAGGGCAGGAAACACCATATATTTT	CASSLRSGRAGNTIYF
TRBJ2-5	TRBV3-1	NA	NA	TGTGCCAGCAGCCATCCCCTGGGGTGGCGTTACCAAGAGACCCAGTACTTC	CASSHPLGWRYQETQYF
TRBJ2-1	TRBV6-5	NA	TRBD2	TGTGCCAGCAGTTACTCGGGACTAGCGGGCGTATACAATGAGCAGTTCTTC	CASSYSGLAGVYNEQFF
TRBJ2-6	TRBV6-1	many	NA	TGCGCCAGCAGTGAAAAGCCGGGCTCTGGGGCCAACGTCCTGACTTTC	CASSEKPGSGANVLTF
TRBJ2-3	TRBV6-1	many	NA	TGTGCCAGCAGTGAAGTCGGCGGGGCCAGCACAGATACGCAGTATTTT	CASSEVGGASTDTQYF
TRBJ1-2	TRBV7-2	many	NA	TGTGCCAGCAGCTTACCGGGGCAAAATGGCTACACCTTC	CASSLPGQNGYTF
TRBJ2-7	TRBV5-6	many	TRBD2	TGTGCCAGCAGCTCCGCCGGGACTAGCGATAACGAGCAGTACTTC	CASSSAGTSDNEQYF
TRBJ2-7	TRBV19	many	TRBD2	TGTGCCAGTAGCCCCGGGACTAGCGGGGGCTCCTACGAGCAGTACTTC	CASSPGTSGGSYEQYF
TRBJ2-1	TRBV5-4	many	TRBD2	TGTGCCAGCAGCTTGGTAAGCGGGAACAATGAGCAGTTCTTC	CASSLVSGNNEQFF
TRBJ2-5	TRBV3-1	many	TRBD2	TGTGCCAGCAGCCCCCGAGGGCGGGGGGACGGGGAGACCCAGTACTTC	CASSPRGRGDGETQYF
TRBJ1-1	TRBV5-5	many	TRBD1	TGTGCCAGCAGCCGACAGGGGGTCACTGAAGCTTTCTTT	CASSRQGVTEAFF
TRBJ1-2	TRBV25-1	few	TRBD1	TGTGCCAGCAGCCCGAGACAGGGTTTGCGGGGCTACACCTTC	CASSPRQGLRGYTF
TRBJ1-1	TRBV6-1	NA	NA	TGTGCCAGCACCCGAGACGGGTGGATGACTGAAGCTTTCTTT	CASTRDGWMTEAFF
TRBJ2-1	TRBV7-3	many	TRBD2	TGTGCCAGCAGCCACGGACTAGCGGGAGCAAATGAGCAGTTCTTC	CASSHGLAGANEQFF
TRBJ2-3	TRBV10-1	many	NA	TGCGCCAGCAGTGAGGCCCACACAGATACGCAGTATTTT	CASSEAHTDTQYF
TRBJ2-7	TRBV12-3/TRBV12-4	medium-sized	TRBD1	TGTGCCAGCAGTAGGAACAGGGGTTACGAGCAGTACTTC	CASSRNRGYEQYF
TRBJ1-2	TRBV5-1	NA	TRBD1	TGCGCCAGCAGCGCAGGCCACCGGGACAGAAAATCTGGTGGCTACACCTTC	CASSAGHRDRKSGGYTF
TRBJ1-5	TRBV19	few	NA	TGTGCCAGTAGTATCGGTATCCAGCCAGATCAGCCCCATCATTTT	CASSIGIQPDQPHHF
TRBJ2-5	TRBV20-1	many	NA	TGCAGTGCTAGACTCGGAAAAGAGACCCAGTACTTC	CSARLGKETQYF
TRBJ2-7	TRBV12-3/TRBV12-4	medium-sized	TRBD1	TGTGCCAGCAGCCGGTCGAGGACAGGGGACTACGAGCAGTACTTC	CASSRSRTGDYEQYF
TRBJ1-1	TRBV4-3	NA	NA	TGCGCCAGCAGGGGGACGGGGCACACTGAAGCTTTCTTT	CASRGTGHTEAFF
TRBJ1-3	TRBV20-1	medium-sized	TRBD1	TGCAGTGCCTTAGGACAGGGGGTCGGAAACACCATATATTTT	CSALGQGVGNTIYF
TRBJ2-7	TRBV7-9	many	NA	TGTGCCAGCAGCTCCTGGTATGCCGACTACGAGCAGTACTTC	CASSSWYADYEQYF
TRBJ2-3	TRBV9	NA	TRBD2	TGTGCCAGCAGCGTTTTAGCTACGAGCAGGCGGGGGACGACAGATACGCAGTATTTT	CASSVLATSRRGTTDTQYF
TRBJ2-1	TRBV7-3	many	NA	TGTGCCAGCAGCTCCGTGAGGGGGGAGCAGTTCTTC	CASSSVRGEQFF
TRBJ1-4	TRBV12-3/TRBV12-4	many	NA	TGTGCCAGCAGTTTGTTAGGACCTAATGAAAAACTGTTTTTT	CASSLLGPNEKLFF
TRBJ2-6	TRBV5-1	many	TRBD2	TGCGCCAGCAGCCGGGGGGGCTCTGGGGCCAACGTCCTGACTTTC	CASSRGGSGANVLTF
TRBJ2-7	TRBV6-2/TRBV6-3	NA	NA	TGTGTCACCCGTGGGGCATGGGACTCCTACGAGCAGTACTTC	CVTRGAWDSYEQYF
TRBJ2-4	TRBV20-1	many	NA	TGCAGTGCTAGGGGACACACAAACATTCAGTACTTC	CSARGHTNIQYF
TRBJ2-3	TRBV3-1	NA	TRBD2	TGTGCCAGCAGCTGGGGGGGGGAGGATACGCAGTATTTT	CASSWGGEDTQYF
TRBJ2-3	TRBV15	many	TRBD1	TGTGCCACCAGCACAGATGAGGGACAGGCGAGCACAGATACGCAGTATTTT	CATSTDEGQASTDTQYF
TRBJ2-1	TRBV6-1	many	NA	TGTGCCAGCAGTGAGACCCATGACCGGGAGCAGTTCTTC	CASSETHDREQFF
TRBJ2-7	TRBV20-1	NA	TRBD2	TGCAGTGCTAGGACCAGCGGGGCTCCCACGTCCTACGAGCAGTACTTC	CSARTSGAPTSYEQYF
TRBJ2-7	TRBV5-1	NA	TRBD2	TGCGCCAGCAGCTTGGGGAGGGGAAGGGGACTAGAGGACTACGAGCAGTACTTC	CASSLGRGRGLEDYEQYF
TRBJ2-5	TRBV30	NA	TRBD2	TGTGCCTGGAGTATTATTGGGAGGGATACCCAGTACTTC	CAWSIIGRDTQYF
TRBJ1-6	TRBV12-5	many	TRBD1	TGTGCTAGTGGTTTTATCGGGACAGGGATGACACCCCTCCACTTT	CASGFIGTGMTPLHF